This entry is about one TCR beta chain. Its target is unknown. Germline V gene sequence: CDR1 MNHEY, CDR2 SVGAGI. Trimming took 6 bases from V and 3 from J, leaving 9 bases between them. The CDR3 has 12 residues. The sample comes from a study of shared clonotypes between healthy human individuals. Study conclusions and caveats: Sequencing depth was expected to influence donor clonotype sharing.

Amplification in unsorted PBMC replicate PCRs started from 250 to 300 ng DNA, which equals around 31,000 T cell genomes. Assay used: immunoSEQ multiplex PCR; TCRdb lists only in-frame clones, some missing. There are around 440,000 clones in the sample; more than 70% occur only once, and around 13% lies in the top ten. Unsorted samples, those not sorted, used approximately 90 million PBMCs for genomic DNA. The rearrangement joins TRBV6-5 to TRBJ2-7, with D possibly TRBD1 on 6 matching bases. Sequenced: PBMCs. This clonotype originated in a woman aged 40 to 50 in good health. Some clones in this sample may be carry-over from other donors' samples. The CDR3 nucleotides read TGTGCCAGCAGGGACAGACACTACGAGCAGTACTTC. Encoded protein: CASRDRHYEQYF.